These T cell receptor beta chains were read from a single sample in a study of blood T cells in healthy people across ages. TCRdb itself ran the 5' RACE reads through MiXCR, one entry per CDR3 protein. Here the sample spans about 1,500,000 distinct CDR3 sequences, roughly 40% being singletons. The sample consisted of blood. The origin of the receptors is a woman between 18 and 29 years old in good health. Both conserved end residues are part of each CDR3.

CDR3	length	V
CAGSSGQGGVNTEAFF	16	TRBV12-3/TRBV12-4
CASSLVLAPYF	11	TRBV12-3/TRBV12-4
CGVRTSGRPDTQYF	14	TRBV20-1
CSARDQGVETQYF	13	TRBV20-1
CSARDAATSGSIREQYF	17	TRBV20-1
CASRPWTGGLNTEAFF	16	TRBV12-3/TRBV12-4
CASSSPSGGANTQYF	15	TRBV12-3/TRBV12-4
CASSSTGGQPQHF	13	TRBV5-1
CASRPIRDTTYEQYF	15	TRBV27
CASSYSLARSLTNYGYTF	18	TRBV6-2/TRBV6-3
CASSSFTGVSLYGYTF	16	TRBV7-9
CASSLDSPLAGAYNEQFF	18	TRBV11-2
CSVGDSFSDYNEQFF	15	TRBV29-1
CSASGGDIGYYEQYF	15	TRBV20-1
CASMGPTSHPNEQFF	15	TRBV6-2/TRBV6-3
CASSSSPSRTKNIQYF	16	TRBV7-9
CASRDRTSGANVLTF	15	TRBV25-1
CASSQENGRGADTQYF	16	TRBV4-2
CASQTSGGTGHEQFF	15	TRBV28
CASSFTPGSSYEQYF	15	TRBV7-2
CASSEEQGEKLFF	13	TRBV2
CASSRRSMAQYF	12	TRBV11-2
CASSYVAGDNSPLHF	15	TRBV6-6
CASSYGLAVSTDTQYF	16	TRBV7-8
CAWILPESPYEQYF	14	TRBV30
CASRIQSNYGYTF	13	TRBV7-9
CASSLVGAGTGFYTQYF	17	TRBV7-6
CASRRGTQYF	10	TRBV2
CASRDSGSYGYTF	13	TRBV6-1